This T cell receptor beta chain stems from a study of blood T cell repertoires in COVID-19 (dated by TCRdb to 2020 to 2022). About the study as a whole: Collaborator samples came from the United States, Italy and Spain and covered acute and convalescent phases of COVID-19. The material from the prospective study consisted of cDNA or gDNA derived from T cells, B-cell-depleted T cells, or PBMCs. Subjects who had been exposed to COVID-19, were actively infected with it, or had recovered from it provided the deeply sampled blood TCRbeta repertoires that made up the dataset. The repertoires were released in a freely available public database meant as a resource for research on the immune response to SARS-CoV-2. The samples were drawn from two sources: the first 160 participants of the ongoing ImmuneRACE study, and 1,200 or so subjects contributed by 6 global collaborators. Nearly every sample came with metadata listing a de-identified subject ID, COVID-19 status, age in years and sex. Where available, HLA class I and class II types were taken from metadata supplied by the sample provider and were not determined by assay-based typing.

Each collaborating institution followed its own protocols to collect whole blood in K2EDTA tubes. For TCRbeta analysis, collaborators shipped samples as frozen whole blood, isolated PBMCs, or DNA extracted from either of those sample types. TCRbeta CDR3 regions were amplified from genomic DNA using the immunoSEQ Assay, a bias-controlled multiplex PCR. As for the authors' bioinformatics: Within the assay, amplification of reference gene primers was used to estimate how many nucleated cells each sample contained. Sequence reads were collapsed and filtered to measure the absolute abundance of every unique TCRbeta CDR3 rearrangement. Productive Simpson clonality was computed per sample as the square root of Simpson's diversity index over productive rearrangements. TCRdb re-hosts the immuneACCESS table, in-frame sequences only. Its copies lack some clones; in the studies checked, an unresolved V gene accounts for under half of them, and the cause for the rest is not known. That table furnishes V, J and clone size, whereas the DNA furnished D and trimming. Here the sample has 210,000 or so clones; roughly 84% occur a single time. The ten largest clones represent about a fifth of the sample.

The study at large found these results: The amount of clinical and demographic metadata varied by source and participant and was provided uncurated.

Looking up the germline V gene yields CDR1 SNHLY and CDR2 FYNNEI. From cysteine to phenylalanine, the CDR3 is 14 amino acids long. Just the 42-base CDR3 DNA is kept, in frame starting at base 1. Between the V and J ends, shortened by 8 bases and 8 bases respectively, the junction contains 19 bases. Note on this clone: Its target antigen remains unknown. No quality values exist for individual bases; no much larger clone is one base distant.

Input material: peripheral blood. This receptor was taken from a human donor in a cohort sampled during active COVID-19. The chain uses TRBV2 and TRBJ2-1; the D gene is perhaps TRBD2, from 5 matching bases. The sequence in DNA is TGTGCCAGCTTACGGATGGTCCCCGGGGATGAGCAGTTCTTC. This sequence encodes CASLRMVPGDEQFF.